These T cell receptor beta chains were read from a single sample in a study of Graves' ophthalmopathy and Graves' hyperthyroidism. In TCRdb, the multiplex PCR reads were re-called with MiXCR into one record per CDR3 protein. The table shows about 150,000 distinct CDR3 sequences, with roughly 37% occurring only once. Material for sequencing was peripheral blood. Receptors were obtained from a woman aged 40-49 years with Graves' ophthalmopathy. Each CDR3 is given with its conserved first and last residue. The order of the fields is D gene, clone size, V gene, J gene, CDR3 DNA, CDR3 protein. D genes are given only for firm matches. The size of a clone is reported for some rows only, either as once, few or many, or as a class for expanded clones.

D: .; size: many; V: TRBV5-1; J: TRBJ2-5; DNA: TGCGCCAGCAGCTTCCAGTCGTACAGACAAGAGACCCAGTACTTC; CDR3: CASSFQSYRQETQYF
D: TRBD1; size: many; V: TRBV12-3/TRBV12-4; J: TRBJ2-7; DNA: TGTGCCAGCAGTTTAGCGGGACAGCTGGGGGAGCAGTACTTC; CDR3: CASSLAGQLGEQYF
D: .; size: many; V: TRBV29-1; J: TRBJ2-7; DNA: TGCAGCGTTGAATCACCCAGGGGAACCTACGAGCAGTACTTC; CDR3: CSVESPRGTYEQYF
D: .; size: many; V: TRBV30; J: TRBJ1-2; DNA: TGTGCCTGGAGTGTCCGGGCTGCCTACACCTTC; CDR3: CAWSVRAAYTF
D: .; size: many; V: TRBV7-9; J: TRBJ1-2; DNA: TGTGCCAGCAGCTCGGACCTTCCCTATGGCTACACCTTC; CDR3: CASSSDLPYGYTF
D: .; size: many; V: TRBV10-3; J: TRBJ1-1; DNA: TGTGCCATCAGTGGGACGGATAACACTGAAGCTTTCTTT; CDR3: CAISGTDNTEAFF
D: .; size: many; V: TRBV11-2; J: TRBJ2-7; DNA: TGTGCCAGCAGCTTAGATCCCTCCTACGAGCAGTACTTC; CDR3: CASSLDPSYEQYF
D: .; size: .; V: TRBV6-5; J: TRBJ1-2; DNA: TGTGCCAGCAGTTCCCCCAGACCAGTCACCTTC; CDR3: CASSSPRPVTF
D: TRBD2; size: .; V: TRBV11-3; J: TRBJ2-7; DNA: TGTGCCAGCAGCCCGCGGGGACTAGGGATCTACGAGCAGTACTTC; CDR3: CASSPRGLGIYEQYF
D: TRBD1; size: many; V: TRBV6-5; J: TRBJ1-2; DNA: TGTGCCAGCAGTTACCAGCCACCGGGACAGGGGCACGGCTACACCTTC; CDR3: CASSYQPPGQGHGYTF
D: .; size: many; V: TRBV9; J: TRBJ1-2; DNA: TGTGCCAGCAGCGCGCAACCGTTCGGGGGCATAGGTGGCTACACCTTC; CDR3: CASSAQPFGGIGGYTF
D: .; size: many; V: TRBV18; J: TRBJ2-3; DNA: TGTGCCAGCTCACCACGGGGGTTACAGGGAGATACGCAGTATTTT; CDR3: CASSPRGLQGDTQYF
D: .; size: few; V: TRBV28; J: TRBJ2-5; DNA: TGTGCCACCAGCGGAATATTAACAGCGACCCAGTACTTC; CDR3: CATSGILTATQYF
D: TRBD1; size: .; V: TRBV12-3/TRBV12-4; J: TRBJ1-2; DNA: TGTGCCAGCAGTTCAGGGGGCCATCGTGGTGGCTACACCTTC; CDR3: CASSSGGHRGGYTF
D: .; size: .; V: TRBV6-2/TRBV6-3; J: TRBJ1-5; DNA: TGTGCCAGCAGTCGACTCGACAGAGCGGATCAGCCCCAGCATTTT; CDR3: CASSRLDRADQPQHF
D: .; size: once; V: TRBV25-1; J: TRBJ1-2; DNA: TGTGCCAGCAGTGAAAGGGGGACAAACCTCTATGGCTACACCTTC; CDR3: CASSERGTNLYGYTF
D: .; size: .; V: TRBV28; J: TRBJ1-5; DNA: TGTGCCAGCAGTTTCGTGGAGGGTCATCAGCCCCAGCATTTT; CDR3: CASSFVEGHQPQHF
D: TRBD1; size: many; V: TRBV7-2; J: TRBJ2-7; DNA: TGTGCCAGCAGCCCACGACAGGGATGGGGCGAGCAGTACTTC; CDR3: CASSPRQGWGEQYF
D: TRBD2; size: .; V: TRBV27; J: TRBJ2-7; DNA: TGTGCCAGCAGTTTATCGGCACTAGCGCTCTCCTACGAGCAGTACTTC; CDR3: CASSLSALALSYEQYF
D: .; size: .; V: TRBV6-2/TRBV6-3; J: TRBJ2-5; DNA: TGTGCCAGCAGTTATAGGCCTCAAGAGACCCAGTACTTC; CDR3: CASSYRPQETQYF
D: .; size: .; V: TRBV7-3; J: TRBJ2-5; DNA: TGTGCCAGCAGCCTCAACCACTTAGAAGAGACCCAGTACTTC; CDR3: CASSLNHLEETQYF
D: TRBD1; size: many; V: TRBV25-1; J: TRBJ2-5; DNA: TGTGCCAGCAGTAACCCAGGACAGTCCAGGGGGGAGACCCAGTACTTC; CDR3: CASSNPGQSRGETQYF
D: .; size: .; V: TRBV4-1; J: TRBJ1-5; DNA: TGCGCCAGCAGCCAAGGGTGGGCAGATAGCAATCAGCCCCAGCATTTT; CDR3: CASSQGWADSNQPQHF
D: .; size: many; V: TRBV28; J: TRBJ1-2; DNA: TGTGCCAGCAGTTCAGGGTCTCCAGATGGCTACACCTTC; CDR3: CASSSGSPDGYTF
D: .; size: many; V: TRBV18; J: TRBJ1-2; DNA: TGTGCCAGCTCACCACCGGTTCGAGCAGGCGGCTACACCTTC; CDR3: CASSPPVRAGGYTF
D: TRBD1; size: once; V: TRBV15; J: TRBJ1-2; DNA: TGTGCCACGGGGAGAAGAGACAGGGGCCGCTCCTATGGCTACACCTTC; CDR3: CATGRRDRGRSYGYTF
D: .; size: .; V: TRBV20-1; J: TRBJ1-2; DNA: TGCAGTGCTAGGAGTATGGGCAGGGGCTCGGACGGCTACACCTTC; CDR3: CSARSMGRGSDGYTF
D: TRBD1; size: many; V: TRBV6-5; J: TRBJ1-2; DNA: TGTGCCAGCAGCCGTGACAGGGGGATGTATGGCTACACCTTC; CDR3: CASSRDRGMYGYTF
D: .; size: few; V: TRBV6-1; J: TRBJ2-7; DNA: TGTGCCGTCTCAGGCCGGGAGCGTCCCTACGAGCAGTACTTC; CDR3: CAVSGRERPYEQYF
D: .; size: .; V: TRBV6-2/TRBV6-3; J: TRBJ1-5; DNA: TGTGCCAGCAGTTACTCGCACCTACGACAGCCCCAGCATTTT; CDR3: CASSYSHLRQPQHF
D: TRBD1; size: .; V: TRBV20-1; J: TRBJ1-2; DNA: TGCAGTGCCAGCATGGGGCAGGGGGCGCGGGGCTACACCTTC; CDR3: CSASMGQGARGYTF
D: .; size: many; V: TRBV12-5; J: TRBJ2-2; DNA: TGTGCTAGTGGTTTACTAGGGGAGGCCACCGGGGAGCTGTTTTTT; CDR3: CASGLLGEATGELFF
D: TRBD1; size: many; V: TRBV6-4; J: TRBJ2-2; DNA: TGTGCCAGCAGAGGACAGGCGAACACCGGGGAGCTGTTTTTT; CDR3: CASRGQANTGELFF
D: TRBD2; size: many; V: TRBV6-5; J: TRBJ2-5; DNA: TGTGCCAGCAGCTTCCTTGGGCGCGGGGAGGGAGAGACCCAGTACTTC; CDR3: CASSFLGRGEGETQYF
D: .; size: many; V: TRBV28; J: TRBJ1-1; DNA: TGTGCCAGCAGTTCTTTTACAGCAAACACTGAAGCTTTCTTT; CDR3: CASSSFTANTEAFF
D: TRBD1; size: many; V: TRBV6-5; J: TRBJ1-5; DNA: TGTGCCAGCAGTTTGACAGGGGGTAATCAGCCCCAGCATTTT; CDR3: CASSLTGGNQPQHF
D: .; size: many; V: TRBV7-2; J: TRBJ1-1; DNA: TGTGCCAGCAGCTCGACTATCATGAACACTGAAGCTTTCTTT; CDR3: CASSSTIMNTEAFF
D: .; size: many; V: TRBV5-1; J: TRBJ2-5; DNA: TGCGCCAGCAGCCTACAGACAGACCTTCAAGAGACCCAGTACTTC; CDR3: CASSLQTDLQETQYF
D: TRBD1; size: many; V: TRBV3-1; J: TRBJ2-5; DNA: TGTGCCAGCAGCCAATCGGACAGGTGGAGAGAGACCCAGTACTTC; CDR3: CASSQSDRWRETQYF
D: .; size: many; V: TRBV11-2; J: TRBJ1-2; DNA: TGTGCCAGCAGCTTAGAACCAGGGTCCGGCTACACCTTC; CDR3: CASSLEPGSGYTF
D: TRBD2; size: many; V: TRBV27; J: TRBJ2-2; DNA: TGTGCCAGCAGACAACTAGCGGGAGTAACCGGGGAGCTGTTTTTT; CDR3: CASRQLAGVTGELFF
D: .; size: many; V: TRBV6-1; J: TRBJ1-1; DNA: TGTGCCAGCAGTCCAGCTTACGCCGACCGGGAAGCTTTCTTT; CDR3: CASSPAYADREAFF
D: .; size: many; V: TRBV7-9; J: TRBJ2-2; DNA: TGTGCCAGCAGCTTACCACGGGGGCGCAAACCGAACACCGGGGAGCTGTTTTTT; CDR3: CASSLPRGRKPNTGELFF
D: TRBD1; size: many; V: TRBV6-5; J: TRBJ2-3; DNA: TGTGCCAGCAGTTACTCTTTGGGGACAGACCCAACGCAGTATTTT; CDR3: CASSYSLGTDPTQYF
D: .; size: .; V: TRBV19; J: TRBJ1-1; DNA: TGTGCCAGTATAGACAGGAAAAACACTGAAGCTTTCTTT; CDR3: CASIDRKNTEAFF
D: .; size: many; V: TRBV28; J: TRBJ1-2; DNA: TGTGCCAGCAGTCCCCCGGGTGGGACAAGTGGCTACACCTTC; CDR3: CASSPPGGTSGYTF
D: .; size: many; V: TRBV6-1; J: TRBJ2-7; DNA: TGTGCCAGCAGTGGGCTGCGGTCCTACGAGCAGTACTTC; CDR3: CASSGLRSYEQYF
D: .; size: .; V: TRBV6-5; J: TRBJ2-7; DNA: TGTGCCAGCAGTTCCTACTCTGGCAGGGGAGAATTCGAGCAGTACTTC; CDR3: CASSSYSGRGEFEQYF
D: TRBD2; size: .; V: TRBV7-3; J: TRBJ2-5; DNA: TGTGCCAGCAGCTTAAGGGTTAGCGGGGGGTTTGGAGAGACCCAGTACTTC; CDR3: CASSLRVSGGFGETQYF
D: TRBD1; size: .; V: TRBV27; J: TRBJ2-6; DNA: TGTGCCAGCAGTCCGCGACAGGGGTATTTTACTGGGGCCAACGTCCTGACTTTC; CDR3: CASSPRQGYFTGANVLTF
D: TRBD1; size: .; V: TRBV19; J: TRBJ2-7; DNA: TGTGCCAGTAGTATTGGGGACAGGAGCTCCTACGAGCAGTACTTC; CDR3: CASSIGDRSSYEQYF
D: TRBD1; size: many; V: TRBV4-2; J: TRBJ1-6; DNA: TGTGCCAGCAGCCAGGAGGACAGGGGGCGGTCCTATAATTCACCCCTCCACTTT; CDR3: CASSQEDRGRSYNSPLHF
D: TRBD1; size: few; V: TRBV28; J: TRBJ1-5; DNA: TGTGCCAGCAGTTTAGCGACAGGGCATAGCAATCAGCCCCAGCATTTT; CDR3: CASSLATGHSNQPQHF
D: TRBD1; size: .; V: TRBV7-2; J: TRBJ1-6; DNA: TGTGCCAGCAGCCATGGACAGGGAACCCCCCTCCACTTT; CDR3: CASSHGQGTPLHF